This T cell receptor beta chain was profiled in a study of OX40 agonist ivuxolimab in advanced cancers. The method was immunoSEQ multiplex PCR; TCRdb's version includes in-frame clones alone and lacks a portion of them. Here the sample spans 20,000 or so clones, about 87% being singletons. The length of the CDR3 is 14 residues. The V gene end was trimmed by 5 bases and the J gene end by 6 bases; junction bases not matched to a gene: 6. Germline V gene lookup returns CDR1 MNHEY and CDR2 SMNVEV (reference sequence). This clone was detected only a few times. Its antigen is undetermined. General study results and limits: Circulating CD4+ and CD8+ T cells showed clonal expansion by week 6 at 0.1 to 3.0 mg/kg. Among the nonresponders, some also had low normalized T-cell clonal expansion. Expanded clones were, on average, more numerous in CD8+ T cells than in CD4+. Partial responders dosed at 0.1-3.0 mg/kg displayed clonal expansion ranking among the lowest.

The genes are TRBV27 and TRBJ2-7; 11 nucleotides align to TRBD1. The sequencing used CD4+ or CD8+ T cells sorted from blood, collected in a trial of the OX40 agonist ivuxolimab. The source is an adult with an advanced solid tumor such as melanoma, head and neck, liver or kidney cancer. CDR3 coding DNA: TGTGCCAGCAGTGGGACAGGGGGTTTGGTCGAGCAGTACTTC. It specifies CASSGTGGLVEQYF.